This TCR beta chain derives from a study of CD8 T cells in Susac syndrome. Reverse transcription of about 0.5 to 1 ug RNA was performed with random hexamers. TCRdb redid the calling of the immunoSEQ multiplex PCR reads with MiXCR, one entry per CDR3 protein. This sample has more than 70,000 distinct CDR3 sequences, with 85% to 95% found just once. Sequenced: CD8+ T cells from PBMCs. The clonotype was recovered from a human donor in good health.

This CDR3 is CASSQVSDAYGYTF. CDR3 bases: TGCGCCAGCAGCCAAGTATCCGATGCCTATGGCTACACCTTC. This chain uses TRBV4-1 with TRBJ1-2; D gene ambiguous. Germline lookup yields CDR1 MGHRA and CDR2 YSYEKL. V was pared by 1 base and J by 4 bases, with 10 bases between. The CDR3 length is 14 residues.